This is a list of T cell receptor beta chains from one sample in a study of B cell selection in AIRE deficiency. The repertoire was sequenced with immunoSEQ multiplex PCR; TCRdb's copy has only in-frame clones and lacks some. The data contain 4,700 or so clones, more than 75% of them singletons. The sequenced sample consisted of Tregs sorted from PBMCs. Receptor source: a human donor with AIRE deficiency. The CDR3 runs from the conserved cysteine through the conserved F or W. Each record gives: V gene, clone size, CDR3 length, D gene, J gene, CDR3 DNA, CDR3 protein. D genes are given only for firm matches. Size values are once, few and many counts, or a class for expanded clones, and some rows have none.

V gene: TRBV5-1
clone size: once
CDR3 length: 12
D gene: TRBD1
J gene: TRBJ2-3
CDR3 DNA: TGCGCCAGCAGCTTAACAGGGGAGACGCAGTATTTT
CDR3 protein: CASSLTGETQYF

V gene: TRBV15
clone size: -
CDR3 length: 15
D gene: TRBD1
J gene: TRBJ1-2
CDR3 DNA: TGTGCCACCAGCAAACTCAGGGGGCCCAACTATGGCTACACCTTC
CDR3 protein: CATSKLRGPNYGYTF

V gene: TRBV20-1
clone size: once
CDR3 length: 11
D gene: -
J gene: TRBJ2-3
CDR3 DNA: TGCAGTGCTAGAGATCAGAATACGCAGTATTTT
CDR3 protein: CSARDQNTQYF

V gene: TRBV10-3
clone size: -
CDR3 length: 16
D gene: TRBD1
J gene: TRBJ1-6
CDR3 DNA: TGTGCCATCAGTGAGAACACAGGGGGCTCGAATTCACCCCTCCACTTT
CDR3 protein: CAISENTGGSNSPLHF

V gene: TRBV5-4
clone size: -
CDR3 length: 12
D gene: -
J gene: TRBJ1-2
CDR3 DNA: TGTGCCAGCAGCTTGGTCGGGGGCGGCTACACCTTC
CDR3 protein: CASSLVGGGYTF

V gene: TRBV6-5
clone size: -
CDR3 length: 13
D gene: -
J gene: TRBJ2-7
CDR3 DNA: TGTGCCAGCGGGGGGCCCTTCTCCTACGAGCAGTACTTC
CDR3 protein: CASGGPFSYEQYF

V gene: TRBV7-2
clone size: -
CDR3 length: 15
D gene: -
J gene: TRBJ1-1
CDR3 DNA: TGTGCCAGCAGCTCAGGGCGCAGACTGGGGACTGAAGCTTTCTTT
CDR3 protein: CASSSGRRLGTEAFF

V gene: TRBV5-6
clone size: -
CDR3 length: 15
D gene: TRBD1
J gene: TRBJ1-3
CDR3 DNA: TGTGCCAGCAGCTTGGGGGGACAGGGATTTGGCGCCATATATTTT
CDR3 protein: CASSLGGQGFGAIYF

V gene: TRBV7-6
clone size: -
CDR3 length: 12
D gene: -
J gene: TRBJ1-2
CDR3 DNA: TGTGCCAGCAGCTCAGGGAACTATGGCTACACCTTC
CDR3 protein: CASSSGNYGYTF

V gene: TRBV5-1
clone size: -
CDR3 length: 13
D gene: -
J gene: TRBJ2-5
CDR3 DNA: TGCGCCAGCAGCTTGGCTGGGGTTGGGACCCAGTACTTC
CDR3 protein: CASSLAGVGTQYF

V gene: TRBV6-5
clone size: -
CDR3 length: 11
D gene: -
J gene: TRBJ2-3
CDR3 DNA: TGTGCCAGCAGTTACAGGGATACGCAGTATTTT
CDR3 protein: CASSYRDTQYF

V gene: TRBV5-1
clone size: -
CDR3 length: 16
D gene: TRBD2
J gene: TRBJ2-3
CDR3 DNA: TGCGCCAGCAGCTTCTTGACTAGCGGGCGCACAGATACGCAGTATTTT
CDR3 protein: CASSFLTSGRTDTQYF

V gene: TRBV9
clone size: -
CDR3 length: 15
D gene: -
J gene: TRBJ1-2
CDR3 DNA: TGTGCCAGCAGCGTAGCTCTACAGGGCCGCTATGGCTACACCTTC
CDR3 protein: CASSVALQGRYGYTF